The 19 T cell receptor beta chains listed next were all sequenced from one sample in a study of blood T cell repertoires in COVID-19. TCRdb's copy holds only in-frame clones and misses some; the assay was immunoSEQ multiplex PCR. Among just over 300,000 clones, nearly 90% were seen once, and the ten largest hold about 1.7%. Sequencing was performed on peripheral blood. The receptor source for this set is a woman aged 25-40 years with COVID-19, enrolled during active disease.

The gene calls are TRBV7-9 and TRBJ1-3; no firm D call. Per germline, CDR1 SEHNR and CDR2 FQNEAQ (reference sequence). Trimming pared 3 bases from V and 9 bases from J, leaving 6 bases between. The CDR3 has 11 amino acids. The CDR3 loop is CASSFGSTIYF. In DNA form, the CDR3 reads TGTGCCAGCAGCTTTGGGAGCACCATATATTTT.

The chain has TRBV3-1 (or the pseudogene TRBV3-2) and TRBJ1-3; 10 bases align to TRBD1. V was clipped by 3 bases and J by 7 bases; unmatched bases: 6. This CDR3 has 15 amino acids. The germline CDR1 and CDR2 sequences are LGHDT and YNNKEL (reference sequence). CDR3 sequence: CASSQPGTGANTIYF. The CDR3 coding sequence is TGTGCCAGCAGCCAGCCCGGGACAGGGGCCAACACCATATATTTT.

The chain joins TRBV20-1 to TRBJ1-1; the D gene is possibly TRBD1 (6 bases). Between the trimmed V and J ends, which lost 3 bases and 4 bases, there was a span of 15 bases. CDR1 DFQATT and CDR2 SNEGSKA come from the germline V gene (reference sequence). This CDR3 region has 14 residues. CDR3 coding DNA: TGCAGTGCTAGTCGGGACACGAAGAGCACTGAAGCTTTCTTT. This codes for CSASRDTKSTEAFF.

The chain links TRBV28 to TRBJ2-7; 8 bases line up with TRBD1. CDR1 and CDR2 (germline): MDHEN, SYDVKM. Losses at the gene ends were 6 bases for V and 6 bases for J; bases not matched to a gene: 7. The CDR3 is made up of 13 amino acids. The CDR3 bases are TGTGCCAGCAGCGAGACAGGGGTAGGCGAGCAGTACGTC. This sequence encodes CASSETGVGEQYV.

The V and J genes are TRBV4-1 and TRBJ2-2; TRBD2 matches at 10 bases. The CDR3 length is 16 residues. V lost 4 bases, J lost 1 base, and 3 bases stayed unmatched. In germline, CDR1 is MGHRA, CDR2 YSYEKL. The CDR3 sequence: CASSLRLAGNTGELFF. The CDR3 region has the DNA TGCGCCAGCAGCCTTCGACTAGCGGGGAACACCGGGGAGCTGTTTTTT.

The chain recombines TRBV2 with TRBJ1-5; 8 nucleotides line up with TRBD1. The CDR3 covers 15 residues. Germline lookup yields CDR1 SNHLY and CDR2 FYNNEI. The V and J ends lost 6 bases and 6 bases, in that order; junction bases with no gene match: 10. CDR3 bases: TGTGCCAGCAGGACGGCAGGGGGCTTCCCTCAGCCCCAGCATTTT. Translation gives CASRTAGGFPQPQHF.

This chain joins TRBV24-1 and TRBJ2-2, with 16 positions matching TRBD2. The CDR3 spans 18 residues. The germline V gene has CDR1 KGHDR and CDR2 SFDVKD. Losses at the gene ends were 3 bases for V and 3 bases for J; bases not matched to a gene: 3. The CDR3 is CATSDPGLAGGYTGELFF. The CDR3 region has the DNA TGTGCCACCAGTGATCCGGGACTAGCGGGGGGGTACACCGGGGAGCTGTTTTTT.

This chain links TRBV7-3 with TRBJ2-3; perhaps TRBD2 as D (7 bases). V was trimmed by 0 bases and J by 2 bases, leaving 9 bases between them. This CDR3 has 15 residues. In germline, CDR1 is SGHTA, CDR2 FQGTGA. CDR3 coding DNA: TGTGCCAGCAGCTTAACGGCGGGGGCCACAGATACGCAGTATTTT. Its protein product is CASSLTAGATDTQYF.

This rearrangement joins TRBV2 to TRBJ1-1; D not resolved. The CDR3 covers 15 residues. CDR1 SNHLY and CDR2 FYNNEI come from the germline V gene. The V end was cut by 6 bases, the J end by 0 bases, with 14 bases between. Here the CDR3 DNA reads TGTGCCAGCAGGGACTACGGACGGATGAACACTGAAGCTTTCTTT. Protein sequence: CASRDYGRMNTEAFF.

The chain has TRBV12-5 and TRBJ1-5, with 7 bases lining up with TRBD1. The junction had 12 bases not matched to a gene; V was cut back by 3 bases and J by 4 bases. Germline V lookup: CDR1 LGHNT, CDR2 FRNRAP. CDR3 length: 17 residues. CDR3 DNA: TGTGCTAGTGGTTTTATGACAGGGCCGAGGGGTAATCAGCCCCAGCATTTT. Translated: CASGFMTGPRGNQPQHF.

The chain recombines TRBV7-9 with TRBJ1-1; possibly TRBD1 for D (5 bases). Trimming took 1 base from V and 7 from J, leaving 10 bases between them. The germline CDR1 and CDR2 sequences are SEHNR and FQNEAQ (reference sequence). This CDR3 has 13 residues. CDR3 amino acids: CASSLEWGDEAFF. DNA for the CDR3: TGTGCCAGCAGCTTAGAGTGGGGGGATGAAGCTTTCTTT.

J is TRBJ2-1 and V is TRBV5-4; the match to TRBD2 covers 12 bases. This CDR3 has 16 residues. Germline-derived CDR1 and CDR2 are SGHNT and YYREEE (reference sequence). V lost 3 bases, J lost 3 bases, and 4 bases stayed unmatched. The CDR3: CASSSRTSGDYNEQFF. In nucleotides, the CDR3 is TGTGCCAGCAGCTCTCGGACTAGCGGGGACTACAATGAGCAGTTCTTC.

The rearrangement links TRBV3-1 (or the pseudogene TRBV3-2) to TRBJ1-2, with D possibly TRBD1 on 5 matching bases. CDR3 size: 14 residues. V was shortened by 4 bases and J by 5 bases, with 14 bases between the two germline ends. Looked up from germline, CDR1 is LGHDT and CDR2 is YNNKEL (reference sequence). For the CDR3, the DNA is TGTGCCAGCAGCCCAGGGCGGGGCTTTTATGGCTACACCTTC. Protein: CASSPGRGFYGYTF.

V is TRBV7-8 and J is TRBJ2-3; D unresolved. Per the germline V gene, CDR1 is SGHVS and CDR2 is FQNEAQ. This CDR3 region has 15 residues. V was pared by 1 base and J by 0 bases, with 8 bases between. CDR3 sequence (DNA): TGTGCCAGCAGCTTAGTGGCAGTTAGCACAGATACGCAGTATTTT. Translated: CASSLVAVSTDTQYF.

The chain has TRBV5-4 and TRBJ2-3; 10 bases are shared with TRBD2. CDR1 and CDR2 (germline): SGHNT, YYREEE (reference sequence). This CDR3 region has 15 residues. V lost 3 bases to trimming and J lost 5 bases; unmatched junction nucleotides: 6. CDR3 sequence (DNA): TGTGCCAGCAGCTCCGGACTAGCGGCGGGAGATACGCAGTATTTT. It specifies CASSSGLAAGDTQYF.

The chain combines TRBV5-1 with TRBJ2-5; 10 bases agree with TRBD1. The CDR3 spans 16 residues. Germline CDR1 SGHRS, CDR2 YFSETQ. The V gene end was trimmed by 3 bases and the J gene end by 3 bases; junction bases not matched to a gene: 8. The CDR3 loop is CASSSRQGAPEETQYF. For the CDR3, the DNA is TGCGCCAGCAGCTCACGACAGGGGGCCCCTGAAGAGACCCAGTACTTC.

The rearrangement links TRBV18 to TRBJ1-5; D is unresolved. This CDR3 region has 14 residues. Germline CDR1 reads KGHSH; CDR2 reads LQKENI. The V end was cut by 2 bases, the J end by 6 bases, with 11 bases between. CDR3 DNA: TGTGCCAGCTCACCAGGGAGGGCTGGTCAGCCCCAGCATTTT. As protein: CASSPGRAGQPQHF.

This sequence joins TRBV4-2 and TRBJ1-4; the D gene is possibly TRBD1 (6 bases). The CDR3 runs 16 residues. Deletions cut 0 bases from V and 4 bases from J, with 12 bases between. In germline, CDR1 is LGHNA, CDR2 YNFKEQ. DNA for the CDR3: TGTGCCAGCAGCCAAGATCGGACAGCTTATAATGAAAAACTGTTTTTT. Its protein is CASSQDRTAYNEKLFF.

The rearrangement uses TRBV5-1 and TRBJ1-1, with a tentative D call TRBD1 (6 bases). With 3 bases removed from V and 4 bases from J, the gap between germline ends came to 13 bases. Looked up from germline, CDR1 is SGHRS and CDR2 is YFSETQ. The CDR3 extends over 14 amino acids. CDR3 in DNA: TGCGCCAGCAGCTGGGGGGGCGCCGGCACTGAAGCTTTCTTT. Translating gives CASSWGGAGTEAFF.